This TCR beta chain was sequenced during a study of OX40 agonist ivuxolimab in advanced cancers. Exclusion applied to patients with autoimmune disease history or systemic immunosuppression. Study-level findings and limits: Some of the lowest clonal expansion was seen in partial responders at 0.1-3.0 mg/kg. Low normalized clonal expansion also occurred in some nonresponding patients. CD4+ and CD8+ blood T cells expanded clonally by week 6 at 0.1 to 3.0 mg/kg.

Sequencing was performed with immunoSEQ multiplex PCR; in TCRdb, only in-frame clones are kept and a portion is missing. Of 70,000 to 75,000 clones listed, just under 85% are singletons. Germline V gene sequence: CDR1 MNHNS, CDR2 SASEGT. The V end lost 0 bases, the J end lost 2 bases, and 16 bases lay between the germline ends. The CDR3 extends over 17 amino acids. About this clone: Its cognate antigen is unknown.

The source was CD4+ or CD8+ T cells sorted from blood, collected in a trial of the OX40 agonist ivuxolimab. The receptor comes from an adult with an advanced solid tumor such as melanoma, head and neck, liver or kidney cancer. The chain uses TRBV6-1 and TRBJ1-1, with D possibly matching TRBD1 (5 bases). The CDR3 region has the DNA TGTGCCAGCAGTGAAGCTTTGCTCAGGGAACTCAACACTGAAGCTTTCTTT. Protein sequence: CASSEALLRELNTEAFF.